A single sample is the source of the 11 T cell receptor beta chains below, sequenced in a study of blood T cell repertoires in COVID-19. Clones were sequenced by immunoSEQ multiplex PCR, and TCRdb holds only the in-frame ones, with some missing. The sample lists more than 250,000 clones; about 85% were seen once. The sequencing sample was made of peripheral blood. The receptors were gathered from a man between 18 and 35 years old with active or convalescent COVID-19.

This clone was seen a few times. V and J are TRBV29-1 and TRBJ2-7; a possible D gene is TRBD2 (5 bases). This CDR3 has 12 residues. The V gene lost 2 bases and the J gene lost 3 bases, with 8 bases spanning the gap. In germline, CDR1 is SQVTM, CDR2 ANQGSEA. Here the CDR3 reads CSVETGIYEQYF. CDR3 in DNA: TGCAGCGTTGAAACGGGAATCTACGAGCAGTACTTC.

The rearrangement joins TRBV2 to TRBJ2-7; maybe TRBD2 (6 bases). The CDR3 spans 13 residues. The germline CDR1 and CDR2 sequences are SNHLY and FYNNEI. Deletions cut 4 bases from V and 0 bases from J, with 7 bases between. In DNA, the CDR3 is TGTGCCAGCAGTGCCGGGAGCTCCTACGAGCAGTACTTC. Amino acids: CASSAGSSYEQYF. The full variable domain, rest sourced from reference TRBV2 and TRBJ2-7, is EPEVTQTPSHQVTQMGQEVILRCVPISNHLYFYWYRQILGQKVEFLVSFYNNEISEKSEIFDDQFSVERPDGSNFTLKIRSTKLEDSAMYFCASSAGSSYEQYFGPGTRLTVT.

This chain links TRBV5-6 with TRBJ1-5, with no clear D. Deletions cut 1 base from V and 4 bases from J, with 3 bases between. The CDR3 has 12 residues. The V gene's germline CDR1 is SGHDT and CDR2 YYEEEE. The CDR3 protein is CASSLQNQPQHF. The CDR3 coding sequence is TGTGCCAGCAGCTTGCAGAATCAGCCCCAGCATTTT.

This clone was counted a few times. The CDR3 nucleotides are TGTGCCACCAGTGAGCGGGGTAATCAGCCCCAGCATTTT. It codes for CATSERGNQPQHF. This chain joins TRBV24-1 and TRBJ1-5; D gene uncertain. In germline, CDR1 is KGHDR, CDR2 SFDVKD. CDR3 length: 13 residues. Trimming took off 4 bases at V and 4 bases at J, with 7 bases between the two ends.

The J gene is TRBJ2-3, the V gene TRBV5-1; D possibly corresponds to TRBD1 (5 bases). Per the germline V gene, CDR1 is SGHRS and CDR2 is YFSETQ. The CDR3 spans 16 residues. The V and J ends lost 0 bases and 2 bases respectively, with 13 bases between them. The CDR3 sequence: CASSLEGPRFTDTQYF. The CDR3 DNA reads as TGCGCCAGCAGCTTGGAGGGGCCCAGATTCACAGATACGCAGTATTTT. Full variable domain (remainder filled in from reference TRBV5-1 and TRBJ2-3): KAGVTQTPRYLIKTRGQQVTLSCSPISGHRSVSWYQQTPGQGLQFLFEYFSETQRNKGNFPGRFSGRQFSNSRSEMNVSTLELGDSALYLCASSLEGPRFTDTQYFGPGTRLTVL.

The chain carries TRBV27 and TRBJ2-1, with a possible D match to TRBD1 (6 bases). Deletions cut 2 bases from V and 3 bases from J, with 17 bases between. Germline lookup yields CDR1 MNHEY and CDR2 SMNVEV (reference sequence). The CDR3 runs to 17 residues. CDR3 bases: TGTGCCAGCAGTTTAACAGGCGGCGAGGGGGTCTACAATGAGCAGTTCTTC. It is translated as CASSLTGGEGVYNEQFF.

This clone showed up just a few times. The CDR3 region is CASSQSRQGGQPQHF. CDR3 DNA sequence: TGTGCCAGCAGCCAATCCCGACAGGGGGGTCAGCCCCAGCATTTT. The chain is built from TRBV16 and TRBJ1-5; 9 bases are a match to TRBD1. This CDR3 has 15 residues. Losses at the gene ends were 0 bases for V and 6 bases for J; bases not matched to a gene: 3. The germline V gene has CDR1 KGHSY and CDR2 FQNENV.

V and J are TRBV3-1 (or the pseudogene TRBV3-2) and TRBJ2-5, with TRBD2 identical over 7 bases. After removal of 1 base from V and 2 bases from J, the junction contained 4 bases not matched to a gene. Germline V gene data show CDR1 as LGHDT and CDR2 as YNNKEL (reference sequence). The CDR3 contains 15 residues. CDR3 DNA: TGTGCCAGCAGCCAAGCCGGTAGCGGGCAAGAGACCCAGTACTTC. As protein: CASSQAGSGQETQYF.

This sequence joins TRBV19 and TRBJ2-7, with 7 bases that match TRBD1. CDR3 length equals 12 residues. Per germline, CDR1 LNHDA and CDR2 SQIVND (reference sequence). With V trimmed by 9 bases and J by 3 bases, 5 bases remained unmatched. CDR3 amino acids: CASGTVGYEQYF. For the CDR3, the DNA is TGTGCCAGCGGGACAGTGGGCTACGAGCAGTACTTC.

This clone was detected only once. The CDR3 loop reads CASSLQGARTAFF. DNA of the CDR3: TGTGCCAGCAGTCTACAGGGGGCGCGAACAGCTTTCTTT. The rearrangement links TRBV6-2 or TRBV6-3 to TRBJ1-1; 9 nucleotides match TRBD1. J lost 10 bases, V lost 5 bases, and 8 bases had no gene match. The germline V gene has CDR1 MNHEY and CDR2 SVGEGT. The CDR3 length is 13 residues.

V and J are TRBV9 and TRBJ2-5; 8 nucleotides line up with TRBD2. The V gene's germline CDR1 is SGDLS and CDR2 YYNGEE. V gave up 0 bases and J gave up 5 bases; unmatched junction bases: 3. The CDR3 consists of 14 residues. The CDR3 loop reads CASSVVAGGETQYF. The CDR3 bases are TGTGCCAGCAGCGTAGTGGCGGGGGGTGAGACCCAGTACTTC.